The sequence of this T cell receptor (beta chain) was determined in a study of post-analysis software for immune sequencing data. TCR beta cDNA libraries had unique molecular identifiers. Each CDR3 protein gets one entry after TCRdb re-called the PCR reads with MiXCR. Seen here are 820,000 or so distinct CDR3 sequences, 53% observed once, and the top ten hold 4.6%. The source of this sequence is a girl aged 10-17 years with multiple sclerosis. Input material: blood.

The CDR3 region is CASSWGRAVGRETQYF. The CDR3 nucleotides are TGCGCCAGCAGCTGGGGACGGGCTGTCGGGCGGGAGACCCAGTACTTC. V usage is TRBV5-1 and J usage is TRBJ2-5, with D perhaps assigned TRBD1 or TRBD2 (5 bases each). CDR1 and CDR2 from the germline V gene are SGHRS and YFSETQ. Trimming shortened V by 3 bases and J by 5 bases, and 20 bases separated the two germline ends. The CDR3 runs 16 residues. Supplemented by reference TRBV5-1 and TRBJ2-5, the full variable domain reads KAGVTQTPRYLIKTRGQQVTLSCSPISGHRSVSWYQQTPGQGLQFLFEYFSETQRNKGNFPGRFSGRQFSNSRSEMNVSTLELGDSALYLCASSWGRAVGRETQYFGPGTRLLVL.